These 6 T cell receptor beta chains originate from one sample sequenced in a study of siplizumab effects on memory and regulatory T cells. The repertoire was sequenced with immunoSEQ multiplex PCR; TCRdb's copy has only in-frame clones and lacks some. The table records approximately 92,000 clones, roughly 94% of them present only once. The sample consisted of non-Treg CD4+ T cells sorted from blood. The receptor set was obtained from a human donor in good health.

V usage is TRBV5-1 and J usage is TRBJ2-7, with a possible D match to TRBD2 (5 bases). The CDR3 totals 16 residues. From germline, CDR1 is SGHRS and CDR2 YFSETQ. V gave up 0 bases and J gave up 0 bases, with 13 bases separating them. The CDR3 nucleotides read TGCGCCAGCAGCTTGGAATCGGGATTTACCTCCTACGAGCAGTACTTC. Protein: CASSLESGFTSYEQYF.

CDR3: CASSGTGGYEQFF. In DNA form, the CDR3 reads TGTGCCAGCAGTGGGACAGGGGGTTATGAGCAGTTCTTC. This chain uses TRBV25-1 with TRBJ2-1; 10 positions match TRBD1. There are 13 residues in the CDR3. In germline, CDR1 is MGHDK, CDR2 SYGVNS. J was trimmed by 8 bases and V by 4 bases; bases with no gene match: 2.

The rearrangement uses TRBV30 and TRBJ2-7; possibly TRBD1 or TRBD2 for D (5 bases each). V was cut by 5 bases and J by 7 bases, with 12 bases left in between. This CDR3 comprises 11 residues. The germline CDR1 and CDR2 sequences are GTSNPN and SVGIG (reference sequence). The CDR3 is CAWGGRAEQYF. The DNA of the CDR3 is TGTGCCTGGGGGGGACGTGCGGAGCAGTACTTC.

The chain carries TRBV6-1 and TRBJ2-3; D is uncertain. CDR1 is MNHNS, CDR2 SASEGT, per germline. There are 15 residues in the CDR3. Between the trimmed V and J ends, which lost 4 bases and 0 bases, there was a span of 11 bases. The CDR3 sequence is CASSVSRGSTDTQYF. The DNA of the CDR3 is TGTGCCAGCAGTGTATCGCGCGGTAGCACAGATACGCAGTATTTT.

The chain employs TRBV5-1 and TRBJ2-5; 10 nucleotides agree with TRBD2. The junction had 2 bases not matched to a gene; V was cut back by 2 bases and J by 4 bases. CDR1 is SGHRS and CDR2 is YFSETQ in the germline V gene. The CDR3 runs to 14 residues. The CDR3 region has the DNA TGCGCCAGCAGCTTAGGACTAGCGGTAGAGACCCAGTACTTC. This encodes CASSLGLAVETQYF.

CDR3 nucleotides: TGTGCCAGTAGTAGGCCCCCTAGCGGGAGTTTGAATGAGCAGTTCTTC. This sequence encodes CASSRPPSGSLNEQFF. The chain employs TRBV19 and TRBJ2-1; 10 bases match TRBD2. With 4 bases clipped from V and 7 bases from J, the junction kept 10 bases outside the gene matches. Germline-derived CDR1 and CDR2 are LNHDA and SQIVND (reference sequence). The CDR3 sequence is 16 residues long.